The 25 T cell receptor beta chains below all came from one sample that was sequenced in a study of neurological immune-mediated disorders. Using its own MiXCR run on the 5' RACE reads, TCRdb lists one record per CDR3 protein. The sample contains about 36,000 distinct CDR3 sequences, under 13% of which appear only once. The sample was PBMCs. Source of these receptors: a woman between 25 and 40 years old with HTLV-1-associated myelopathy (HAM/TSP).

This clonotype occurred many times. V and J are TRBV5-1 and TRBJ2-7; 7 positions match TRBD2. There are 14 residues in the CDR3. The germline V gene encodes CDR1 SGHRS and CDR2 YFSETQ. Unmatched junction bases numbered 5, after V lost 0 bases and J lost 5 bases. The DNA for the CDR3 is TGCGCCAGCAGCTTGGCTCCAGGGAGGGACGAGCAGTACTTC. Its translation: CASSLAPGRDEQYF.

This clonotype was seen repeatedly, ten times or more. The chain links TRBV25-1 to TRBJ1-2, with 11 bases fitting TRBD1. CDR3 length: 13 residues. The germline CDR1 and CDR2 sequences are MGHDK and SYGVNS. J gave up 4 bases and V 6 bases, and 1 base lay outside the gene matches. Here the CDR3 reads CASRGTGGYGYTF. The CDR3 bases are TGTGCCAGCAGAGGGACAGGGGGCTATGGCTACACCTTC.

This clonotype appeared many times. The chain employs TRBV20-1 and TRBJ2-7; 8 bases agree with TRBD2. The J segment lost 4 bases and the V segment lost 5 bases, leaving 1 base of the junction unmatched. In germline, CDR1 is DFQATT, CDR2 SNEGSKA (reference sequence). The CDR3 length is 11 residues. The CDR3 spells CSAPGGYEQYF. The CDR3 nucleotides are TGCAGTGCTCCGGGGGGGTACGAGCAGTACTTC.

In this sample, this clonotype turned up many times. V is TRBV4-2 and J is TRBJ2-7, with D unresolved. Germline loops: CDR1 LGHNA, CDR2 YNFKEQ. Trimming left V 3 bases short and J 6 bases short, with 12 bases between. The CDR3 has 13 amino acids. CDR3 residues: CASSHTPSREQYF. For the CDR3, the DNA is TGTGCCAGCAGCCATACCCCTTCGCGCGAGCAGTACTTC.

This clonotype was seen many times. This chain joins TRBV20-1 and TRBJ2-1; D gene unclear. Per germline, CDR1 DFQATT and CDR2 SNEGSKA (reference sequence). Trimming removed 2 bases at V and 10 bases at J, with 9 bases between. CDR3 length: 11 residues. The CDR3 nucleotides read TGCAGTGCTAGACTTATAGGAGAGCAGTTCTTC. Its protein product is CSARLIGEQFF.

This clonotype was seen at least ten times. The rearrangement links TRBV10-2 to TRBJ2-1; D possibly uses TRBD1 or TRBD2 (5 bases each). The CDR3 has 14 residues. Looked up from germline, CDR1 is WSHSY and CDR2 is SAAADI. V dropped 8 bases and J dropped 0 bases, with 11 bases sitting between them. The CDR3 DNA reads as TGCGCCAGCCGGGACCGAGCCTCCTACAATGAGCAGTTCTTC. Protein sequence: CASRDRASYNEQFF.

This clonotype was counted many times. The chain uses TRBV5-1 and TRBJ1-1; 11 bases fit TRBD1. Germline CDR1 SGHRS, CDR2 YFSETQ. The CDR3 extends over 16 amino acids. The junction had 5 bases not matched to a gene; V was cut back by 3 bases and J by 1 base. The CDR3 region has the DNA TGCGCCAGCAGCTGGACAGGGGGCAGGCAGAACACTGAAGCTTTCTTT. Protein sequence: CASSWTGGRQNTEAFF.

V gene TRBV20-1 combines with J gene TRBJ1-2, with 9 bases aligning to TRBD1. The CDR3 runs to 12 residues. J lost 6 bases, V lost 2 bases, and 1 base had no gene match. Germline loops: CDR1 DFQATT, CDR2 SNEGSKA (reference sequence). The CDR3 reads CSARRDRDGYTF. CDR3 nucleotides: TGCAGTGCTAGACGGGACAGGGATGGCTACACCTTC.

This clonotype was counted ten times or more. This sequence joins TRBV5-1 and TRBJ1-4; D may be TRBD1 (6 bases). Germline-derived CDR1 and CDR2 are SGHRS and YFSETQ. V lost 4 bases and J 4 bases, leaving 14 bases between the germline ends. This CDR3 region has 15 residues. In DNA, the CDR3 is TGCGCCAGCAGCCTACAGGGAAAGGATAATGAAAAACTGTTTTTT. This encodes CASSLQGKDNEKLFF.

Concerning this clonotype itself: A clone one base away is much larger, so this may be a read error. The V call is TRBV6-6, the J call TRBJ2-7, with D perhaps TRBD1 or TRBD2 (5 bases each). The V gene's germline CDR1 is MNHNY and CDR2 SVGAGI (reference sequence). The CDR3 is 15 amino acids. CDR3 DNA: TGTGTCAGCGGAAAGGCCAGACAGACATCCTACGAGCAGTACTTC. Translation gives CVSGKARQTSYEQYF.

This clonotype appeared many times. This rearrangement joins TRBV7-2 to TRBJ2-1; a possible D gene is TRBD2 (6 bases). V dropped 3 bases and J dropped 0 bases, with 9 bases sitting between them. Per germline, CDR1 SGHTA and CDR2 FQGNSA. This CDR3 is built from 15 residues. The CDR3 nucleotides are TGTGCCAGCAGCTTGGACGGGGGCTCCTACAATGAGCAGTTCTTC. It translates to CASSLDGGSYNEQFF. The full variable domain, in which reference TRBV7-2 and TRBJ2-1 provide the parts outside the CDR3, is GAGVSQSPSNKVTEKGKDVELRCDPISGHTALYWYRQSLGQGLEFLIYFQGNSAPDKSGLPSDRFSAERTGGSVSTLTIQRTQQEDSAVYLCASSLDGGSYNEQFFGPGTRLTVL.

The chain employs TRBV5-1 and TRBJ1-2; 8 bases are a match to TRBD1. Unmatched junction bases numbered 11, after V lost 0 bases and J lost 7 bases. The CDR3 is 16 amino acids. CDR1 is SGHRS, CDR2 YFSETQ, per germline. CDR3 region: CASSLGQGSILSGYTF. CDR3 nucleotide sequence: TGCGCCAGCAGCTTGGGACAGGGGTCTATTCTTTCTGGCTACACCTTC.

The chain recombines TRBV5-1 with TRBJ2-5; D may be TRBD1 (6 bases). Germline CDR1 is SGHRS and CDR2 is YFSETQ. Deletions cut 0 bases from V and 1 base from J, with 13 bases between. The length of the CDR3 is 16 residues. The CDR3 here is CASSLGVGHVQETQYF. In nucleotides, the CDR3 is TGCGCCAGCAGCTTGGGCGTGGGACATGTCCAAGAGACCCAGTACTTC.

In its sample, this clonotype was seen many times. The chain employs TRBV20-1 and TRBJ2-7; tentatively, D is TRBD1 or TRBD2 (5 bases each). The V and J ends lost 1 base and 7 bases respectively, with 17 bases between them. The CDR3 has 14 residues. In germline, CDR1 is DFQATT, CDR2 SNEGSKA (reference sequence). CDR3 DNA sequence: TGCAGTGCTAGAGGCCAGACAGCAACGGGGGAGCAGTACTTC. Translation: CSARGQTATGEQYF.

There are many counts of this clonotype. The rearrangement uses TRBV20-1 and TRBJ2-1; the match to TRBD1 covers 8 bases. Losses at the gene ends were 5 bases for V and 9 bases for J; bases not matched to a gene: 9. Germline V gene lookup returns CDR1 DFQATT and CDR2 SNEGSKA (reference sequence). The CDR3 loop spans 13 amino acids. The CDR3 coding sequence is TGCAGTGCTGTCAGGGGGCGCGGTAGTGAGCAGTTCTTC. This sequence encodes CSAVRGRGSEQFF.

This clonotype was detected only once. A clone one base away is much larger, so this may be a read error. The chain is built from TRBV5-1 and TRBJ2-1; no reliable D call. CDR1 is SGHRS and CDR2 is YFSETQ in the germline V gene. The CDR3 is made up of 17 amino acids. The CDR3 sequence: CASRLDPHPSSYNEQFF. Written as DNA, the CDR3 is TGCGCCAGCCGCTTGGACCCCCACCCGAGCTCCTACAATGAGCAGTTCTTC.

By sample share, this clonotype is medium-sized. The V call is TRBV20-1, the J call TRBJ1-1; D gene unclear. Germline CDR1 is DFQATT and CDR2 is SNEGSKA (reference sequence). The germline V and J ends were trimmed by 6 bases and 5 bases, with 13 bases remaining between them. The CDR3 extends over 12 amino acids. The CDR3 spells CSASKGQTEAFF. The CDR3 DNA follows: TGCAGTGCCTCGAAAGGGCAGACTGAAGCTTTCTTT.

This clonotype has ten or more counts. The V call is TRBV5-1, the J call TRBJ1-4; D is perhaps TRBD1 (5 bases). Germline loops: CDR1 SGHRS, CDR2 YFSETQ. The CDR3 totals 15 residues. Trimming cost V 0 bases and J 8 bases, with 14 bases left between them. The CDR3 bases are TGCGCCAGCAGCTTGGGTTCGGGTCGGGGCGAAAAACTGTTTTTT. This translates into CASSLGSGRGEKLFF.

The table lists this clonotype with a few counts. This sequence joins TRBV18 and TRBJ2-6; D remains ambiguous. Germline lookup yields CDR1 KGHSH and CDR2 LQKENI. Trimming left V 2 bases short and J 0 bases short, with 8 bases between. There are 16 residues in the CDR3. The CDR3 reads CASSPIEISGANVLTF. CDR3 nucleotides: TGTGCCAGCTCACCAATCGAGATCTCTGGGGCCAACGTCCTGACTTTC.

This clonotype has ten or more counts. The CDR3 DNA reads as TGTGCCAGCAGCACACCGATCCGGGGGGTCGACGAGCAGTACTTC. Its protein product is CASSTPIRGVDEQYF. The chain has TRBV5-6 and TRBJ2-7, with 7 positions matching TRBD2. After removal of 4 bases from V and 5 bases from J, the junction contained 12 bases not matched to a gene. Germline V gene sequence: CDR1 SGHDT, CDR2 YYEEEE. The CDR3 has 15 residues.

This clonotype was counted many times. The chain recombines TRBV9 with TRBJ2-1; 10 positions agree with TRBD2. V shed 1 base and J 9 bases; nucleotides not matched to a gene: 7. Germline CDR1 SGDLS, CDR2 YYNGEE. CDR3 length equals 15 residues. The CDR3 nucleotides read TGTGCCAGCAGCGTAAGAGCGGGGGGGCCTGTTGAGCAGTTCTTC. Amino acids: CASSVRAGGPVEQFF.

This clonotype was recorded at least ten times. V gene TRBV6-1 combines with J gene TRBJ1-5; the match to TRBD1 covers 9 bases. CDR1 is MNHNS, CDR2 SASEGT, per germline. J lost 5 bases, V lost 4 bases, and 3 bases had no gene match. The CDR3 is made up of 14 amino acids. CDR3 DNA: TGTGCCAGCAGTGGACAGGGGGGTTATCAGCCCCAGCATTTT. This codes for CASSGQGGYQPQHF.

This clonotype was counted ten times or more. The DNA for the CDR3 is TGTGCCAGCAGTGAAGAGGCAGGGCGGATGTCCCAGCCCCAGCATTTT. Encoded protein: CASSEEAGRMSQPQHF. The chain employs TRBV6-1 and TRBJ1-5, with D possibly being TRBD1 (5 bases). CDR3 length: 16 residues. The germline V gene encodes CDR1 MNHNS and CDR2 SASEGT. Trimming stripped 1 base from V and 7 bases from J, with 17 bases between.

This clonotype was observed many times. The chain joins TRBV5-1 to TRBJ1-5; 10 bases agree with TRBD1. V was pared by 4 bases and J by 2 bases, with 3 bases of the junction left unmatched. CDR1 and CDR2 from the germline V gene are SGHRS and YFSETQ. CDR3 size: 15 residues. Here the CDR3 reads CASSETGGGNQPQHF. Here the CDR3 DNA reads TGCGCCAGCAGCGAGACAGGGGGCGGCAATCAGCCCCAGCATTTT.

As regards this clonotype: A read error may be the cause here, since a much bigger clone is one base away. The chain recombines TRBV14 with TRBJ1-1, with no clear D. Germline CDR1 SGHDN, CDR2 FVKESK. The length of the CDR3 is 15 residues. V lost 4 bases and J lost 4, with 16 bases in between. CDR3 DNA sequence: TGTGCCAGCAGCCCACTAACTGACGGGCGCACTGAAGCTTTCTTT. Its translation is CASSPLTDGRTEAFF.